This T cell receptor (beta chain) was recovered during a study of PD-L1 blockade in urothelial cancer. Time point denoted: pretreatment peripheral blood. Generated by immunoSEQ multiplex PCR, the TCRdb table keeps only in-frame clones and is missing some. The sample has 45,000 or so clones, 82% seen once. The receptor was isolated from a middle-aged man with urothelial cancer. Sample: PBMCs, taken around atezolizumab (anti-PD-L1) treatment.

The CDR3 DNA is TGCGCCAGCATTCCTCCCCTAGCGATAGTTCTTCGGGAGGGCTGGAATGAGCAGTTCTTC. Protein product: CASIPPLAIVLREGWNEQFF. The J gene is TRBJ2-1, the V gene TRBV10-1; 8 bases line up with TRBD2. This CDR3 region has 20 residues. V shed 7 bases and J 7 bases; nucleotides not matched to a gene: 27. From germline, CDR1 is WNHNN and CDR2 SYGVQD (reference sequence).